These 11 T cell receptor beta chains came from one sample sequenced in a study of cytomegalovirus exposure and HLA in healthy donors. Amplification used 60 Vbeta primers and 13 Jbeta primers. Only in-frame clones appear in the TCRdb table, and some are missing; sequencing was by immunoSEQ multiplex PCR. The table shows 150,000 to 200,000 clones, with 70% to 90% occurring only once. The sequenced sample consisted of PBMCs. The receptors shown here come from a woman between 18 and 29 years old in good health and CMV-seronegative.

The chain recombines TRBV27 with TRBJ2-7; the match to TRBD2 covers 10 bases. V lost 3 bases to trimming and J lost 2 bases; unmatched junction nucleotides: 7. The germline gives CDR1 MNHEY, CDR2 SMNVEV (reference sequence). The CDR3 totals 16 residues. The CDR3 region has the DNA TGTGCCAGCAGTTTCTCTAGCGGGAGTTTCCCCTACGAGCAGTACTTC. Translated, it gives CASSFSSGSFPYEQYF.

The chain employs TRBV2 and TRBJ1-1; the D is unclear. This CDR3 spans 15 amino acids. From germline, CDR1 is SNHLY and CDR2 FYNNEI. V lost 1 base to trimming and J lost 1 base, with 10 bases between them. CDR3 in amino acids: CASSEDAARNTEAFF. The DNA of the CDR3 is TGTGCCAGCAGTGAAGACGCAGCGAGGAACACTGAAGCTTTCTTT.

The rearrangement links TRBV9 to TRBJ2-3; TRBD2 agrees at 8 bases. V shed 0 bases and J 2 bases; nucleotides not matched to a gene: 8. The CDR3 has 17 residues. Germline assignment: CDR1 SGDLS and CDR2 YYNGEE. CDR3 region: CASSVGTGTSNTDTQYF. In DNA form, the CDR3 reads TGTGCCAGCAGCGTAGGAACCGGGACTAGTAACACAGATACGCAGTATTTT.

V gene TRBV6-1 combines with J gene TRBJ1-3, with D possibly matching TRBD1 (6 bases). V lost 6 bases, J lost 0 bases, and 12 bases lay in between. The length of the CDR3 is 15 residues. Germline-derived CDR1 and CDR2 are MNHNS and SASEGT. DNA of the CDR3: TGTGCCAGCAGCGTGGGGGCCGTCTCTGGAAACACCATATATTTT. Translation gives CASSVGAVSGNTIYF.

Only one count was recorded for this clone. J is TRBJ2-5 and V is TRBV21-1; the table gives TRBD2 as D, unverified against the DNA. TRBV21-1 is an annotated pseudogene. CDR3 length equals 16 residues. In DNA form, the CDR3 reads TGTGCCAGCAGCAAACGGAAGAGGAGCGGCCAAGAGACCCAGTACTTC. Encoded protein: CASSKRKRSGQETQYF.

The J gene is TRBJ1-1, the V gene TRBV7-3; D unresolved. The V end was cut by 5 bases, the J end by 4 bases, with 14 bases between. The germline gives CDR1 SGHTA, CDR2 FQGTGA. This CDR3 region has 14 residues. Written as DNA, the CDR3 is TGTGCCAGCAGCGGGGAGGGTCGGGTCACTGAAGCTTTCTTT. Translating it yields CASSGEGRVTEAFF.

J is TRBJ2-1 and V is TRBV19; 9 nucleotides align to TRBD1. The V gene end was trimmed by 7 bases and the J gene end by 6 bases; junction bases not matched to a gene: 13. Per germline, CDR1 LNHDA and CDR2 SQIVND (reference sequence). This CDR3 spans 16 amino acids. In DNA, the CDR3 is TGTGCCAGTACCGCGGGTGTGTGGACAGGGGTCAATGAGCAGTTCTTC. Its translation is CASTAGVWTGVNEQFF.

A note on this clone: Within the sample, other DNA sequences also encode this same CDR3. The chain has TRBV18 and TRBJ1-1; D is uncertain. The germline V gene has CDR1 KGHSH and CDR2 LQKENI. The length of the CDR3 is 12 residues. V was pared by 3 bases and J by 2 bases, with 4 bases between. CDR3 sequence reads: CASSPRNTEAFF. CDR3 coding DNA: TGTGCCAGCTCACCGAGAAACACTGAAGCTTTCTTT.

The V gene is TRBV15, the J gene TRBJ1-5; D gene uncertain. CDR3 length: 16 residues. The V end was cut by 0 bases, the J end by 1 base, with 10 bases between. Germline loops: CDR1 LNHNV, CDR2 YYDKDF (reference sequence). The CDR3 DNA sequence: TGTGCCACCAGCAGAGATTACAGATTAAGCAATCAGCCCCAGCATTTT. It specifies CATSRDYRLSNQPQHF.

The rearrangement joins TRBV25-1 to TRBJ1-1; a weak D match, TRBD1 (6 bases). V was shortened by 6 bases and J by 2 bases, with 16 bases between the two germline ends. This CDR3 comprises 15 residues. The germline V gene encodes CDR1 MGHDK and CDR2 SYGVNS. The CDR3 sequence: CASRPGTPGNTEAFF. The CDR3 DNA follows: TGTGCCAGCAGACCCGGGACACCGGGTAACACTGAAGCTTTCTTT.

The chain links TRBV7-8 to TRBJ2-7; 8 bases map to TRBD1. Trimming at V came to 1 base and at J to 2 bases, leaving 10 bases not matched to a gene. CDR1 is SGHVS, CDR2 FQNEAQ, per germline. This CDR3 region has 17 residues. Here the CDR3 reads CASSLGTGIEVTYEQYF. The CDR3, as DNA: TGTGCCAGCAGCTTAGGGACAGGGATTGAGGTAACCTACGAGCAGTACTTC.